The 16 T cell receptor beta chains below all came from one sample that was sequenced in a study of blood T cell repertoires in COVID-19. This table comes from immunoSEQ multiplex PCR, and its TCRdb copy is limited to in-frame clones, with some not included. The table records more than 150,000 clones, 81% of them present only once. The sample comprised peripheral blood. The receptors derive from a woman aged 80 or older with COVID-19, enrolled during active disease.

This chain joins TRBV25-1 and TRBJ1-2, with 8 bases fitting TRBD1. Germline lookup yields CDR1 MGHDK and CDR2 SYGVNS. This CDR3 is built from 15 residues. Trimming took 0 bases from V and 6 from J; bases not matched to a gene: 6. The CDR3 reads CASSEYIRGQDGYTF. The CDR3 DNA reads TGTGCCAGCAGTGAATATATCAGGGGGCAAGATGGCTACACCTTC.

V usage is TRBV28 and J usage is TRBJ1-3, with unresolved D. V was trimmed by 1 base and J by 0 bases, leaving 13 bases between them. The germline V gene has CDR1 MDHEN and CDR2 SYDVKM. This CDR3 has 17 residues. CDR3 coding DNA: TGTGCCAGCAGTTTATACCCTCTTGGGAGCTCTGGAAACACCATATATTTT. Translating it yields CASSLYPLGSSGNTIYF.

The gene calls are TRBV5-1 and TRBJ2-7; D unclear. V lost 0 bases and J 1 base, leaving 5 bases between the germline ends. Germline CDR1 is SGHRS and CDR2 is YFSETQ. This CDR3 region has 13 residues. The CDR3 reads CASSLVVSYEQYF. The CDR3 DNA reads as TGCGCCAGCAGCTTGGTAGTATCCTACGAGCAGTACTTC.

This chain uses TRBV24-1 with TRBJ2-1; TRBD2 aligns across 8 bases. In germline, CDR1 is KGHDR, CDR2 SFDVKD. The CDR3 spans 18 residues. The ends lost 1 base at V and 8 bases at J; junction bases unmatched: 15. CDR3 protein: CATSDFGKPGLVVDEQFF. CDR3 in DNA: TGTGCCACCAGTGATTTCGGAAAACCGGGACTAGTGGTCGATGAGCAGTTCTTC.

A single count supports this clone. J is TRBJ1-2 and V is TRBV19, with 8 bases matching TRBD1. There are 14 residues in the CDR3. Losses at the gene ends were 5 bases for V and 1 base for J; bases not matched to a gene: 3. Germline V gene lookup returns CDR1 LNHDA and CDR2 SQIVND (reference sequence). The CDR3 reads CASSPTGDNYGYTF. The CDR3 region has the DNA TGTGCCAGTAGTCCGACAGGGGATAACTATGGCTACACCTTC.

V gene TRBV19 combines with J gene TRBJ1-5; a possible D gene is TRBD1 (5 bases). The V end lost 1 base, the J end lost 7 bases, and 11 bases lay between the germline ends. Germline-derived CDR1 and CDR2 are LNHDA and SQIVND (reference sequence). CDR3 size: 14 residues. The CDR3 DNA follows: TGTGCCAGTAGTATAGTTGCGGGGCACCAGCCCCAGCATTTT. It codes for CASSIVAGHQPQHF.

This rearrangement joins TRBV4-1 to TRBJ1-5; 8 bases align to TRBD1. CDR1 and CDR2 from the germline V gene are MGHRA and YSYEKL. The CDR3 has 17 amino acids. V lost 0 bases to trimming and J lost 5 bases; unmatched junction nucleotides: 9. The CDR3 DNA is TGCGCCAGCAGCCAAGATCCTAGGACAGGGATCGATCAGCCCCAGCATTTT. Translated: CASSQDPRTGIDQPQHF.

The V call is TRBV10-3, the J call TRBJ2-7, with TRBD2 as a possible D gene (6 bases). Germline V lookup: CDR1 ENHRY, CDR2 SYGVKD. Deletions cut 7 bases from V and 7 bases from J, with 17 bases between. The CDR3 sequence is 13 residues long. The CDR3 reads CAIKPSAGEEQYF. The CDR3 DNA reads TGTGCCATCAAGCCTAGCGCCGGGGAGGAGCAGTACTTC.

J is TRBJ2-7 and V is TRBV2, with D perhaps TRBD2 (6 bases). The germline gives CDR1 SNHLY, CDR2 FYNNEI. The CDR3 loop spans 10 amino acids. The germline V and J ends were trimmed by 6 bases and 7 bases, with 7 bases remaining between them. CDR3 residues: CASRGLEQYF. CDR3 bases: TGTGCCAGCAGGGGACTTGAGCAGTACTTC.

V is TRBV3-1 (or the pseudogene TRBV3-2) and J is TRBJ2-1; 9 nucleotides line up with TRBD2. With 3 bases clipped from V and 10 bases from J, the junction kept 7 bases outside the gene matches. In germline, CDR1 is LGHDT, CDR2 YNNKEL (reference sequence). The CDR3 has 14 residues. For the CDR3, the DNA is TGTGCCAGCAGCCATGTGGGACTAGCTAGCGAGCAGTTCTTC. Its protein is CASSHVGLASEQFF.

The gene calls are TRBV7-9 and TRBJ1-2, with D possibly matching TRBD1 (5 bases). Trimming took off 2 bases at V and 4 bases at J, with 8 bases between the two ends. CDR3 size: 13 residues. Germline values: CDR1 SEHNR, CDR2 FQNEAQ (reference sequence). The chain's CDR3 is CASSLTGTYGYTF. The CDR3 nucleotides read TGTGCCAGCAGCTTAACAGGAACCTATGGCTACACCTTC.

This clone has a single count. The V gene is TRBV13, the J gene TRBJ1-6; D not resolved. Germline CDR1 and CDR2: PRHDT and FYEKMQ (reference sequence). There are 14 residues in the CDR3. With 0 bases removed from V and 10 bases from J, the gap between germline ends came to 10 bases. The DNA of the CDR3 is TGTGCCAGCAGCTTAGGGGAGGGAAACTCACCCCTCCACTTT. It specifies CASSLGEGNSPLHF.

This clone showed up just a few times. This chain connects TRBV6-5 to TRBJ1-2; 8 positions match TRBD1. Trimming removed 7 bases from V and 6 bases from J; junction bases left unmatched: 7. Per the germline V gene, CDR1 is MNHEY and CDR2 is SVGAGI. The CDR3 contains 13 residues. The chain's CDR3 is CASTRQGADGYTF. The CDR3 bases are TGTGCCAGCACCCGGCAGGGGGCTGATGGCTACACCTTC.

CDR3 sequence (DNA): TGTGCCAGTAGTACGATACAGGTCCAAGAGACCCAGTACTTC. Translated: CASSTIQVQETQYF. The chain couples TRBV19 to TRBJ2-5, with D tentatively TRBD1 (5 bases). CDR3 length equals 14 residues. Deletions cut 4 bases from V and 1 base from J, with 10 bases between. CDR1 LNHDA and CDR2 SQIVND come from the germline V gene (reference sequence). The full variable domain, in which reference TRBV19 and TRBJ2-5 provide the parts outside the CDR3, is DGGITQSPKYLFRKEGQNVTLSCEQNLNHDAMYWYRQDPGQGLRLIYYSQIVNDFQKGDIAEGYSVSREKKESFPLTVTSAQKNPTAFYLCASSTIQVQETQYFGPGTRLLVL.

In this sample, this clone turned up a few times. The chain has TRBV28 and TRBJ2-6; tentatively, D is TRBD1 (5 bases). CDR1 and CDR2 (germline): MDHEN, SYDVKM. V was cut by 1 base and J by 4 bases, with 8 bases left in between. The CDR3 loop spans 15 amino acids. CDR3 sequence (DNA): TGTGCCAGCAGTTTATTCCAGGGAGGGGCCAACGTCCTGACTTTC. The encoded protein is CASSLFQGGANVLTF.

The chain is built from TRBV21-1 and TRBJ2-4; the D segment call TRBD1 is taken from the table without a DNA check. TRBV21-1 is described as a pseudogene. The CDR3 contains 18 residues. Here the CDR3 DNA reads TGTGCCAGCAGCAAAGCGCTTAGGACAGGACTAGCCAAAAACATTCAGTACTTC. Its protein product is CASSKALRTGLAKNIQYF.